This TCR beta chain was documented in a study of cytomegalovirus exposure and HLA in healthy donors. A note on this clone: Its antigen is not known.

The CDR3 is 13 residues long. V lost 4 bases, J lost 4 bases, and 3 bases stayed unmatched. Germline values: CDR1 SGHRS, CDR2 YFSETQ. Overall study findings and caveats: For most TCR beta V segments, an earlier analysis put the productive rate at about 90% or about 30% of the time.

PCR used 60 Vbeta primers and 13 Jbeta primers. Assay used: immunoSEQ multiplex PCR; TCRdb lists only in-frame clones, some missing. The table records some 150,000 clones, 80% to 85% of them present only once. Sequencing was carried out using PBMCs. The clonotype comes from a woman in her 30s in good health and CMV-seronegative. The chain recombines TRBV5-1 with TRBJ2-3, with TRBD1 matching 7 bases. For the CDR3, the DNA is TGCGCCAGCAGCACGGGACAGCCAGATACGCAGTATTTT. As protein: CASSTGQPDTQYF.